This T cell receptor delta chain was recorded in a study of γδ T cells in repeated Plasmodium falciparum infection. Study-wide background: Donors were malaria-exposed Malian children or age- and gender-matched Australian children. Donors had four controlled P. falciparum NF54 infections over roughly 640 days. Each infection was followed by sampling at 21 days, plus baseline and some pre-infection draws.

In the case of this clone: With a far larger clone one base away, a read error is the likely cause. The sample carries other DNA sequences with the same CDR3.

Each sorted gammadelta sample had TRG and TRD chains sequenced. TCRdb reran clone calling via CATT on the multiplex PCR reads. The table records tens of thousands of delta-chain clones, approximately 0.92% of them present only once. The sample comprised gamma-delta T cells from blood. This TCR derives from a pool of human donors (malaria-infected and uninfected, not separated).

The CDR3 is CALGERPSPGGHTDKLIF. In DNA form, the CDR3 reads TGTGCTCTTGGGGAAAGACCCTCCCCCGGGGGACATACCGATAAACTCATCTTT. J is TRDJ1 and V is TRDV1, with D possibly matching TRDD3 (6 bases). Since TCRdb gives no J gene, matching the DNA to germline was used here to assign it. The V end was cut by 2 bases, the J end by 2 bases, with 21 bases between. The CDR3 is made up of 18 amino acids. In germline, CDR1 is TSWWSYY, CDR2 QGS.